This T cell receptor beta chain was captured by sequencing in a study of early T cells in non-severe SARS-CoV-2 infection. The library protocol tagged individual cDNA molecules with unique molecular identifiers. TCRdb used MiXCR to reprocess the 5' RACE reads, holding one entry per CDR3 protein. Of around 53,000 distinct CDR3 sequences listed, approximately 7.6% are singletons. CDR1 is MNHNS, CDR2 SASEGT, per germline. CDR3 length: 15 residues. Trimming took 6 bases from V and 3 from J; bases not matched to a gene: 7. Ten or more counts support this clonotype. This receptor was obtained from an adult who was a healthcare worker with PCR-confirmed SARS-CoV-2 infection or an uninfected control (not recorded which). The sample comprised whole blood. The chain couples TRBV6-1 to TRBJ1-5; 8 bases match TRBD1. DNA for the CDR3: TGTGCCAGCAGGATGACAGGGGCCCACAATCAGCCCCAGCATTTT. Its translation is CASRMTGAHNQPQHF.